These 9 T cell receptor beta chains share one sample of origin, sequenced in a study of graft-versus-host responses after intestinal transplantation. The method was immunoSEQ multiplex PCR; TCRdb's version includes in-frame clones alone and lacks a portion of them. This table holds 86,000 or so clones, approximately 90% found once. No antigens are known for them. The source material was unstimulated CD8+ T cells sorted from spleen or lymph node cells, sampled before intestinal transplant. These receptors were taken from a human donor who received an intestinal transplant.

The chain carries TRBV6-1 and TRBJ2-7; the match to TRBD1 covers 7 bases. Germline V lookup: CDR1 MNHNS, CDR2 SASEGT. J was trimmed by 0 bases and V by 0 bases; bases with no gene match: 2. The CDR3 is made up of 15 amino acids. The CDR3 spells CASSEAPGGSYEQYF. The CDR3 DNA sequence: TGTGCCAGCAGTGAAGCCCCAGGGGGCTCCTACGAGCAGTACTTC.

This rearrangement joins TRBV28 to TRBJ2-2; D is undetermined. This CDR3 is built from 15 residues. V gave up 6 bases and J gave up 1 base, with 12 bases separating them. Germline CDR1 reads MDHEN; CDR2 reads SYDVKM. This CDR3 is CASRPADLNTGELFF. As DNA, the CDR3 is TGTGCCAGCAGACCAGCCGACTTGAACACCGGGGAGCTGTTTTTT.

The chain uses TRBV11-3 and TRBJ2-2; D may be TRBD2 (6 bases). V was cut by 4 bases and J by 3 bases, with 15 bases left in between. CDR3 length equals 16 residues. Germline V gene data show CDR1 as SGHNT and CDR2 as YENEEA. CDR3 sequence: CASSSREREHTGELFF. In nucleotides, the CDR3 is TGTGCCAGCAGCTCCCGGGAGAGGGAGCACACCGGGGAGCTGTTTTTT.

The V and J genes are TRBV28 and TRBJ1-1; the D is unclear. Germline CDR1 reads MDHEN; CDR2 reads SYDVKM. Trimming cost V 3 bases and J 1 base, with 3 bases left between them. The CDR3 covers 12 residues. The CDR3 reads CASSFGNTEAFF. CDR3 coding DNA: TGTGCCAGCAGTTTTGGGAACACTGAAGCTTTCTTT.

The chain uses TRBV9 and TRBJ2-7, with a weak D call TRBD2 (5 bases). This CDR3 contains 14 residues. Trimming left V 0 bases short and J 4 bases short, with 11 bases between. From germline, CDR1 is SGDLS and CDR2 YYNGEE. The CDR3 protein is CASSVGTGNYEQYF. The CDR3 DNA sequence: TGTGCCAGCAGCGTAGGCACCGGGAATTACGAGCAGTACTTC.

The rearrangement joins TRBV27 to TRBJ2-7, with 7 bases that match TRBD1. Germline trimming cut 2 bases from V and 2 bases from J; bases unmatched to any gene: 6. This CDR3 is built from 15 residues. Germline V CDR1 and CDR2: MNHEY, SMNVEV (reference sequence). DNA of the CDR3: TGTGCCAGCAGTTTAATCTGGGACAGCACCTACGAGCAGTACTTC. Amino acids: CASSLIWDSTYEQYF.

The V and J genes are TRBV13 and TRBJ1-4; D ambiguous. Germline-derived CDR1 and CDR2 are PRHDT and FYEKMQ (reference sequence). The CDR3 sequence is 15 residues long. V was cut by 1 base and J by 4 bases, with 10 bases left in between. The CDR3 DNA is TGTGCCAGCAGCTTAGAATACGGGGTTAATGAAAAACTGTTTTTT. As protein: CASSLEYGVNEKLFF.

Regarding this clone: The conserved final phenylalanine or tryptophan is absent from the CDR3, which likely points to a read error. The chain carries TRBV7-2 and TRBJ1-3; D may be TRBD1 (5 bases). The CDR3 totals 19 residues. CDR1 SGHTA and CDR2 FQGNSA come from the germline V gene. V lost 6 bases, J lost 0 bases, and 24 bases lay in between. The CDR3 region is CASRQAGWNFLSSGNTIYL. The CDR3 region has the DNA TGTGCCAGCAGGCAGGCAGGGTGGAACTTTTTAAGCTCTGGAAACACCATATATTTA.

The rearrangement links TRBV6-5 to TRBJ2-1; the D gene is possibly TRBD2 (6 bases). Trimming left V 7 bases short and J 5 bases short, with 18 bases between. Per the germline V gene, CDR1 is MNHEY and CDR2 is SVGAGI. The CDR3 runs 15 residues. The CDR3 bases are TGTGCCAGCACAAGAACAATTACGGGGGACAATGAGCAGTTCTTC. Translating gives CASTRTITGDNEQFF.